This T cell receptor (beta chain) was sequenced in a study of cytomegalovirus exposure and HLA in healthy donors. Healthy bone marrow donors made up the cohort. CDR1 KGHSH and CDR2 LQKENI come from the germline V gene. The CDR3 runs to 11 residues. V shed 4 bases and J shed 7 bases, with 7 bases lying between them. PCR amplification relied on 60 Vbeta primers (plus 13 Jbeta primers). TCRdb's table, derived via immunoSEQ multiplex PCR, lists solely in-frame clones and lacks some. Of roughly 100,000 clones in the sample, about 69% were seen once. This chain connects TRBV18 to TRBJ1-1; unclear D gene. Sequencing was performed on PBMCs. The receptor comes from a human donor in good health. CDR3 sequence (DNA): TGTGCCAGCTCACATGCTAATGAAGCTTTCTTT. Translation gives CASSHANEAFF.